The T cell receptor beta chain under discussion was sequenced for a study of blood T cells in healthy people across ages. Together with a sample-barcoded 5' primer, a J-beta primer mix was included in a second PCR lasting about 6 to 12 cycles. A 12-random-nucleotide template-switch adaptor tagged each cDNA molecule. TCRdb re-derived calls from the 5' RACE reads in MiXCR, one entry per CDR3 protein. The sample has about 730,000 distinct CDR3 sequences; roughly 47% are singletons. Germline CDR1 is MNHEY and CDR2 is SVGEGT. V dropped 8 bases and J dropped 14 bases, with 15 bases sitting between them. CDR3 size: 10 residues. Study conclusions and caveats: More naive CD4+ cells and higher diversity were found in long-lived than in aged donors.

Every sample yielded at least 6.5 million isolated PBMCs. With respect to this clonotype: The antigen remains undetermined.

The material sequenced was blood. The chain uses TRBV6-2 or TRBV6-3 and TRBJ1-2, with unresolved D. The clonotype comes from a woman in her fifties or sixties in good health. CDR3 in amino acids: CASRGRLRTF. CDR3 DNA: TGTGCCAGCCGTGGAAGACTTCGGACCTTC.